One and the same sample provided the 26 T cell receptor beta chains below, sequenced in a study of regulatory T cells in long-lasting Graves disease. Arm-PCR of CDR3 regions and iRepertoire HTBI primers were the basis on which TCR beta libraries were built. TCRdb recomputed calls from the multiplex PCR reads with MiXCR, one row per CDR3 protein. The sample has roughly 520,000 distinct CDR3 sequences, around 13% seen once. Time point: newly diagnosed GD, antithyroid drugs for less than 3 months. The TCR library used RNA extracted from PBMCs. These same records also appear under a second study, on T cells in Graves' hyperthyroidism and ophthalmopathy.

The sample was peripheral blood mononuclear cells (PBMCs), taken at new diagnosis, from a patient treated with antithyroid drugs. Source of these receptors: a woman in her twenties or thirties with Graves disease.

The chain combines TRBV7-8 with TRBJ2-3; D call uncertain. CDR3 size: 15 residues. The V end was cut by 5 bases, the J end by 7 bases, with 19 bases between. Germline V CDR1 and CDR2: SGHVS, FQNEAQ. Here the CDR3 reads CASSPTAESLYTQYF. The CDR3 nucleotides are TGTGCCAGCAGCCCAACCGCCGAAAGTTTATATACGCAGTATTTT.

This clonotype was seen ten or more times. The chain joins TRBV12-3 or TRBV12-4 to TRBJ1-4; 9 bases are shared with TRBD1. The CDR3 runs to 14 residues. The V segment lost 3 bases and the J segment 8 bases; nucleotides outside the gene matches: 4. CDR3 in amino acids: CASSLTGGREKLFF. CDR3 coding DNA: TGTGCCAGCAGTTTGACAGGGGGGAGGGAAAAACTGTTTTTT.

This clonotype was detected a few times. This rearrangement joins TRBV20-1 to TRBJ2-7, with D unclear. Germline CDR1 is DFQATT and CDR2 is SNEGSKA (reference sequence). Between the trimmed V and J ends, which lost 2 bases and 4 bases, there was a span of 12 bases. The CDR3 has 13 residues. DNA for the CDR3: TGCAGTGCTAGATTCAGTCCCGCGTACGAGCAGTACTTC. Residues: CSARFSPAYEQYF.

Many counts were recorded for this clonotype. The chain employs TRBV7-9 and TRBJ1-1; no definite D call. The CDR3 extends over 12 amino acids. Germline CDR1 is SEHNR and CDR2 is FQNEAQ (reference sequence). Trimming shortened V by 1 base and J by 6 bases, and 6 bases separated the two germline ends. DNA for the CDR3: TGTGCCAGCAGCTTAGGACCCTCTGAAGCTTTCTTT. Translated: CASSLGPSEAFF. Full variable domain (rest looked up from reference TRBV7-9 and TRBJ1-1): DTGVSQNPRHKITKRGQNVTFRCDPISEHNRLYWYRQTLGQGPEFLTYFQNEAQLEKSRLLSDRFSAERPKGSFSTLEIQRTEQGDSAMYLCASSLGPSEAFFGQGTRLTVV.

This clonotype was found many times. The CDR3 spells CASSEAALGALYEQYF. CDR3 DNA: TGTGCCAGCAGTGAAGCTGCGCTTGGGGCTCTCTACGAGCAGTACTTC. The V gene is TRBV2, the J gene TRBJ2-7; D might be TRBD1 (5 bases). V was shortened by 0 bases and J by 3 bases, with 15 bases between the two germline ends. The germline V gene has CDR1 SNHLY and CDR2 FYNNEI. The CDR3 has 16 amino acids.

The rearrangement links TRBV6-5 to TRBJ2-7; 9 bases line up with TRBD2. Germline assignment: CDR1 MNHEY and CDR2 SVGAGI. V dropped 4 bases and J dropped 3; count of bases not matched to a gene: 7. This CDR3 region has 15 residues. The CDR3 protein is CASSFLAGGVYEQYF. The CDR3 nucleotides are TGTGCCAGCAGTTTTCTTGCGGGAGGGGTCTACGAGCAGTACTTC.

This clonotype was counted ten times or more. The J gene is TRBJ1-2, the V gene TRBV9; 7 bases are shared with TRBD1. CDR1 SGDLS and CDR2 YYNGEE come from the germline V gene. V was clipped by 4 bases and J by 4 bases; unmatched bases: 7. The CDR3 spans 14 residues. Written as DNA, the CDR3 is TGTGCCAGCAGCAAGTCAGGGGGTATCTATGGCTACACCTTC. It yields the protein CASSKSGGIYGYTF.

There are many counts of this clonotype. The chain employs TRBV6-1 and TRBJ2-7, with a tentative D call TRBD2 (5 bases). The CDR3 runs to 13 residues. V was shortened by 6 bases and J by 6 bases, with 15 bases between the two germline ends. Germline lookup yields CDR1 MNHNS and CDR2 SASEGT. The CDR3 DNA sequence: TGTGCCAGCAGCTCACCGACCAGCGGCGAGCAGTACTTC. Its protein product is CASSSPTSGEQYF.

This clonotype was counted a few times. This chain joins TRBV7-3 and TRBJ2-3; tentatively, D is TRBD2 (7 bases). Germline-derived CDR1 and CDR2 are SGHTA and FQGTGA. The CDR3 contains 17 residues. Trimming removed 1 base from V and 4 bases from J, with 18 bases in between. CDR3 bases: TGTGCCAGCAGCTTAAGGGGGGCGGGAGAGGGGCCAGATACGCAGTATTTT. Its translation is CASSLRGAGEGPDTQYF.

This clonotype was recorded at least ten times. This sequence joins TRBV5-5 and TRBJ1-5; D unclear. The germline V and J ends were trimmed by 2 bases and 3 bases, with 9 bases remaining between them. CDR1 SGHKS and CDR2 YYEKEE come from the germline V gene (reference sequence). There are 14 residues in the CDR3. This chain's CDR3 is CASSFPGDNQPQHF. For the CDR3, the DNA is TGTGCCAGCAGCTTTCCAGGAGACAATCAGCCCCAGCATTTT.

This clonotype was counted at least ten times. The genes are TRBV12-3 or TRBV12-4 and TRBJ2-1; the match to TRBD2 covers 12 bases. The CDR3 is made up of 16 amino acids. Trimming cost V 7 bases and J 0 bases; bases outside gene matches: 4. This chain's CDR3 is CASNLLAGGSYNEQFF. The CDR3, as DNA: TGTGCCAGCAACTTACTAGCGGGAGGCTCCTACAATGAGCAGTTCTTC.

The genes are TRBV2 and TRBJ1-6; unclear D gene. CDR3 length: 14 amino acids. Trimming took off 6 bases at V and 4 bases at J, with 10 bases between the two ends. Germline CDR1 is SNHLY and CDR2 is FYNNEI. In DNA, the CDR3 is TGTGCCAGCAGGGTTGACGGGTATAATTCACCCCTCCACTTT. Translation gives CASRVDGYNSPLHF. Full variable domain (rest looked up from reference TRBV2 and TRBJ1-6): EPEVTQTPSHQVTQMGQEVILRCVPISNHLYFYWYRQILGQKVEFLVSFYNNEISEKSEIFDDQFSVERPDGSNFTLKIRSTKLEDSAMYFCASRVDGYNSPLHFGNGTRLTVT.

In this sample, this clonotype is medium-sized (0.01 to 0.1%). The V call is TRBV6-1, the J call TRBJ2-5; 7 nucleotides align to TRBD2. From germline, CDR1 is MNHNS and CDR2 SASEGT. The CDR3 covers 15 residues. Losses at the gene ends were 7 bases for V and 5 bases for J; bases not matched to a gene: 13. CDR3 coding DNA: TGTGCCAGCACTCCTAGGGCGGGAGAGGCGGAGACCCAGTACTTC. Translation: CASTPRAGEAETQYF.

This chain's CDR3 is CASRSGLDGEYF. In nucleotides, the CDR3 is TGTGCCAGCAGATCGGGACTAGATGGCGAGTACTTC. This chain uses TRBV2 with TRBJ2-4; TRBD2 agrees at 8 bases. Germline V gives CDR1 SNHLY, CDR2 FYNNEI. This CDR3 is 12 amino acids long. V shed 6 bases and J 14 bases; nucleotides not matched to a gene: 9.

This clonotype was seen many times. The chain joins TRBV28 to TRBJ2-2, with unresolved D. Looked up from germline, CDR1 is MDHEN and CDR2 is SYDVKM. This CDR3 spans 14 amino acids. Trimming took 7 bases from V and 5 from J, leaving 14 bases between them. The CDR3 here is CASTMGDPTGELFF. CDR3 in DNA: TGTGCCAGCACCATGGGCGACCCAACCGGGGAGCTGTTTTTT.

A few counts support this clonotype. The gene calls are TRBV6-1 and TRBJ2-3, with D perhaps matching TRBD1 or TRBD2 (5 bases each). The length of the CDR3 is 14 residues. The V gene's germline CDR1 is MNHNS and CDR2 SASEGT. The V and J ends lost 6 bases and 2 bases respectively, with 12 bases between them. CDR3 sequence reads: CASSPTAATDTQYF. CDR3 in DNA: TGTGCCAGCAGCCCGACAGCGGCCACAGATACGCAGTATTTT.

The chain has TRBV12-3 or TRBV12-4 and TRBJ2-3; D is perhaps TRBD2 (6 bases). Deletions cut 7 bases from V and 1 base from J, with 9 bases between. This CDR3 is 13 amino acids long. The CDR3 region is CASNGEGTDTQYF. The CDR3 coding sequence is TGTGCCAGCAACGGGGAGGGCACAGATACGCAGTATTTT.

This clonotype was recorded at least ten times. This chain connects TRBV30 to TRBJ2-2; D is perhaps TRBD2 (5 bases). Germline V CDR1 and CDR2: GTSNPN, SVGIG (reference sequence). The V gene lost 0 bases and the J gene lost 4 bases, with 15 bases spanning the gap. There are 16 residues in the CDR3. CDR3 DNA sequence: TGTGCCTGGAGTGTACGGTCCCTTCGGGGCACCGGGGAGCTGTTTTTT. Protein product: CAWSVRSLRGTGELFF.

This clonotype showed up many times. This sequence joins TRBV30 and TRBJ1-6; 8 bases line up with TRBD1. Germline V gene lookup returns CDR1 GTSNPN and CDR2 SVGIG (reference sequence). V shed 4 bases and J 7 bases; nucleotides not matched to a gene: 3. The CDR3 is made up of 13 amino acids. The CDR3 loop reads CAWNGDRNSPLHF. CDR3 bases: TGTGCCTGGAACGGGGACAGGAATTCACCCCTCCACTTT.

The CDR3 coding sequence is TGTGCCAGCAGCCTCGGGACTAGCGGGAGGAGGAATGAGCAGTTCTTC. Translated: CASSLGTSGRRNEQFF. The V call is TRBV7-8, the J call TRBJ2-1; 15 nucleotides match TRBD2. The V gene end was trimmed by 5 bases and the J gene end by 7 bases; junction bases not matched to a gene: 6. The length of the CDR3 is 16 residues. Germline V CDR1 and CDR2: SGHVS, FQNEAQ.

This clonotype turned up a few times. The chain uses TRBV20-1 and TRBJ2-1; maybe TRBD2 (6 bases). Germline CDR1 is DFQATT and CDR2 is SNEGSKA (reference sequence). The length of the CDR3 is 13 residues. V gave up 6 bases and J gave up 9 bases, with 18 bases separating them. In nucleotides, the CDR3 is TGCAGTGCCAGGGAGGTAGTTCATGGTGAGCAGTTCTTC. Its protein is CSAREVVHGEQFF.

This clonotype was seen many times. V and J are TRBV5-1 and TRBJ2-2, with 11 bases that match TRBD2. Trimming at V came to 4 bases and at J to 4 bases, leaving 6 bases not matched to a gene. CDR3 length equals 16 residues. Per the germline V gene, CDR1 is SGHRS and CDR2 is YFSETQ. The CDR3 DNA reads TGCGCCAGCAGCGCCCAACTAGCGGGAGTCACCGGGGAGCTGTTTTTT. Protein: CASSAQLAGVTGELFF.

In this sample, this clonotype turned up many times. This sequence joins TRBV6-5 and TRBJ2-7; 8 bases fit TRBD2. This CDR3 has 14 residues. J was trimmed by 5 bases and V by 2 bases; bases with no gene match: 5. Germline values: CDR1 MNHEY, CDR2 SVGAGI. Here the CDR3 reads CASSYSGSFHEQYF. The DNA of the CDR3 is TGTGCCAGCAGTTACAGCGGGAGCTTCCACGAGCAGTACTTC.

This clonotype was picked up many times. The chain uses TRBV29-1 and TRBJ2-7; D may be TRBD1 (6 bases). The CDR3 covers 13 residues. Trimming pared 2 bases from V and 4 bases from J, leaving 12 bases between. The germline V gene encodes CDR1 SQVTM and CDR2 ANQGSEA. Here the CDR3 reads CSVELGARYEQYF. CDR3 sequence (DNA): TGCAGCGTTGAATTGGGGGCGCGGTACGAGCAGTACTTC.

This clonotype has a count of ten or more. The V call is TRBV20-1, the J call TRBJ2-1; a possible D gene is TRBD2 (5 bases). Trimming removed 3 bases at V and 4 bases at J, with 13 bases between. The CDR3 spans 14 residues. Germline V lookup: CDR1 DFQATT, CDR2 SNEGSKA (reference sequence). CDR3 DNA: TGCAGTGCTAGGGAACTAGAAGTTTACAATGAGCAGTTCTTC. Protein product: CSARELEVYNEQFF.

This clonotype has only a few counts. A read error may explain this, as a much larger clone is one base away. The V and J genes are TRBV28 and TRBJ2-7, with D uncertain. CDR3 length: 14 residues. Germline V gene data show CDR1 as MDHEN and CDR2 as SYDVKM. CDR3 amino acids: CASSFGRSSYEQHF. CDR3 DNA sequence: TGTGCCAGCAGTTTCGGCAGGAGCTCCTACGAGCAGCACTTC.